This TCR beta chain was identified during a study of monozygotic twins with inflammatory bowel disease. Whole blood served as the source of total RNA, and no T cell sorting took place. Eight separate reactions per sample served to make cDNA. TCRdb reprocessed the 5' RACE reads; each CDR3 protein has one entry and no DNA is given. The sample data list roughly 100,000 distinct CDR3 sequences. Study-wide results and limits: Researchers report that IBD patients shared fewer clonotypes with others than healthy twins, especially amid disease activity. With inverse Simpson as the measure, TCRbeta diversity was lower in IBD patients than in healthy co-twins.

Points on this clonotype: Its cognate antigen is unknown.

In germline, CDR1 is SGHTA, CDR2 FQGNSA. The CDR3 has 14 residues. This sequence was found in a human donor with ulcerative colitis or Crohn's disease, or a healthy co-twin of an affected twin (not recorded which). The rearrangement uses TRBV7-2 and TRBJ2-5. Sequences were obtained from blood. CDR3 sequence reads: CASSLAGVKETQYF.